The clone carrying this TCR delta chain was seen only a few times. This likely traces to a read error, being one base from a far larger clone. Other DNA sequences within the sample encode an identical CDR3. TCRdb re-called the RT-PCR reads via CATT. The table records 1,000 to 1,500 delta-chain clones, about 1.7% of them present only once. From germline, CDR1 is GEAIGNYY and CDR2 EKD. V lost 0 bases to trimming and J lost 0 bases, with 19 bases between them. The CDR3 totals 18 residues. The sample originates from a study of gamma-delta T cells after stem cell transplantation. The chain joins TRDV2 to TRDJ1; D unresolved. The source is a human donor. It is not recorded whose cells these are; they may come from a transplant donor. The sample comprised gamma-delta T cells. The CDR3 reads CACDTVGPTGSNTDKLIF. CDR3 nucleotide sequence: TGTGCCTGTGACACCGTAGGTCCCACCGGGTCAAACACCGATAAACTCATCTTT.